A selection of T cell receptor beta chains follows, all from one sample in a study of T cell repertoires in cytomegalovirus infection. TCRdb re-analysed the reads in MiXCR, keeping a single row per CDR3 protein. The sample lists roughly 860,000 distinct CDR3 sequences, approximately 32% occurring once. For these TCRs, the target antigens are not known. Source: cultured CD8+ T cells from PBMCs, taken from culture after CMV antigen stimulation. All receptors come from a human donor in good health (CMV status not recorded). Some clones in this sample may be carry-over from other donors' samples. Both conserved end residues are part of each CDR3. D genes are given only for firm matches. Only some rows state a clone size, as once, few, many or a class for expanded clones.

J,V,size,D,DNA,CDR3
TRBJ2-3,TRBV6-1,few,.,TGTGCCAGCAGCCCTACGCCCGCACCAAGTAGCACAGATACGCAGTATTTT,CASSPTPAPSSTDTQYF
TRBJ2-1,TRBV7-9,once,TRBD1,TGTGCCAGCAGTTCCGACAGGGGCGACTCCTACAATGAGCAGTTCTTC,CASSSDRGDSYNEQFF
TRBJ2-5,TRBV7-6,.,.,TGTGCCAACAACATTCGACCGGAGACCCAGTACTTC,CANNIRPETQYF
TRBJ2-2,TRBV4-3,few,.,TGCGCCAGCAGCCAAGACTTGACTAGATCCGGGGAGCTGTTTTTT,CASSQDLTRSGELFF
TRBJ1-2,TRBV6-1,.,.,TGTGCCAGAAGAGGAGACTATGGCTACACCTTC,CARRGDYGYTF
TRBJ1-1,TRBV7-3,.,TRBD1,TGTGTCAGCAGCTTAACAGGGGGCCCGAACACTGAAGCTTTCTTT,CVSSLTGGPNTEAFF
TRBJ1-2,TRBV25-1,.,.,TGTGCCAGCAGTGAATATTTTCCTCTTAGGGGCAGGGCGAGGTTAGGCTACACCTTC,CASSEYFPLRGRARLGYTF
TRBJ1-6,TRBV7-9,few,TRBD1,TGTGCCAGCAGCTCGACAGGGCAGAGCTCCTATAATTCACCCCTCCACTTT,CASSSTGQSSYNSPLHF
TRBJ2-5,TRBV7-9,.,.,TGTGCCAGCAGCTTAGACAGCCGGAAGACCCAGTACTTC,CASSLDSRKTQYF
TRBJ2-3,TRBV12-3/TRBV12-4,many,TRBD1,TGTGCCAGCAGTACATACAACAGGGGAAGTACGCAGTATTTT,CASSTYNRGSTQYF
TRBJ1-1,TRBV25-1,few,.,TGTGCCAGCATCTTAAATACAGGCTACCGGCTGTGCGCTGAAGCTTTCTTT,CASILNTGYRLCAEAFF
TRBJ2-2,TRBV12-3/TRBV12-4,.,.,TGTGCCAGCAGTTCTTTCGGGACGGATAGATCCGGGGAGCTGTTTTTT,CASSSFGTDRSGELFF
TRBJ2-2,TRBV19,once,.,TGTGCCAGTAGTATAGGAGAAACCGGGGAGCTGTTTTTT,CASSIGETGELFF
TRBJ1-2,TRBV4-3,.,.,TGCGCCAGCAGCCAAGATTCCGGGGGGACTGGCTATGGCTACACCTTC,CASSQDSGGTGYGYTF
TRBJ2-6,TRBV12-3/TRBV12-4,.,.,TGTGCCAGCAGCCCTTATAACAGGGAGTGGACCAACGTCCTGACTTTC,CASSPYNREWTNVLTF
TRBJ1-1,TRBV6-2/TRBV6-3,few,TRBD1,TGTGCCAGCATCAGGATACCGGGACAGGTCATGAACACTGAAGCTTTCTTT,CASIRIPGQVMNTEAFF
TRBJ1-3,TRBV28,.,.,TGTGCCAGCAGTTTTAGGGGAGATCCAGGAAACACCATATATTTT,CASSFRGDPGNTIYF
TRBJ2-5,TRBV5-1,few,.,TGCGCCAGCACCCCGAACCGGGGGCGCAGGGGGCAAGAGACCCAGTACTTC,CASTPNRGRRGQETQYF
TRBJ1-4,TRBV28,.,.,TGTGCCAGCAGGGGGACTGAGGCAACTAATGAAAAACTGTTTTTT,CASRGTEATNEKLFF
TRBJ1-4,TRBV7-2,few,.,TGTGCCAGCAGCTTAGATCCAGGGTCGGAAAAACTGTTTTTT,CASSLDPGSEKLFF
TRBJ1-2,TRBV20-1,.,.,TGCAGTGCGTTGAAGGGCTACACCTTC,CSALKGYTF
TRBJ1-1,TRBV20-1,few,.,TGCAGTGCTAGGACGCAAGAGACCACTGAAGCTTTCTTT,CSARTQETTEAFF
TRBJ1-1,TRBV19,.,TRBD1,TGTGCCAGTAGTATCAGCCAGGGGGTGAACACTGAAGCTTTCTTT,CASSISQGVNTEAFF
TRBJ2-1,TRBV6-6,.,TRBD1,TGTGCCAGCAGCCTGCTGACAGGGGACTACAATGAGCAGTTCTTC,CASSLLTGDYNEQFF
TRBJ2-5,TRBV12-3/TRBV12-4,.,TRBD2,TGTGCCAGCAGCCCCCTCCGGACTAGCGGGGGGCTGGAGACCCAGTACTTC,CASSPLRTSGGLETQYF
TRBJ1-5,TRBV12-3/TRBV12-4,many,.,TGTGCCAGCAGTTTAACCCCGGCGGGCAATCAGCCCCAGCATTTT,CASSLTPAGNQPQHF
TRBJ2-7,TRBV12-3/TRBV12-4,.,.,TGTGCCAGCAGTTTACAGCGAGGGCATTTCTACGAGCAGTACTTC,CASSLQRGHFYEQYF
TRBJ1-1,TRBV7-2,.,.,TGTGCCAGCAGCTTAGTAAGGGCAGGGGCAAACTCTGAAGCTTTCTTT,CASSLVRAGANSEAFF
TRBJ2-3,TRBV6-1,few,.,TGTGCCAGCAGTGAGTCCCAAATAACAAGCACAGATACGCAGTATTTT,CASSESQITSTDTQYF